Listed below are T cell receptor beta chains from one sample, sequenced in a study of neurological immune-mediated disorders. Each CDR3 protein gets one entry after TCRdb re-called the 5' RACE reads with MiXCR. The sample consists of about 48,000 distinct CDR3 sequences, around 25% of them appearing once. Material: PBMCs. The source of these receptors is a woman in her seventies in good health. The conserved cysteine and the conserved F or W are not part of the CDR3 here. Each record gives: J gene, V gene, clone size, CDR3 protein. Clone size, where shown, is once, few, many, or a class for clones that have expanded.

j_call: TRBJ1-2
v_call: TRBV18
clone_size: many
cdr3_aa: ASSPAGPNGYT

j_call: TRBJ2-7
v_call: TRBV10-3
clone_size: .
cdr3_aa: AISEARRYEQY

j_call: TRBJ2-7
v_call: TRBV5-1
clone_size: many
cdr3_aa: ASSTHRDTYEQY

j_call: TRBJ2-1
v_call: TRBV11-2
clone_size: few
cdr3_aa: ASSPGLAGGGIYNEQF

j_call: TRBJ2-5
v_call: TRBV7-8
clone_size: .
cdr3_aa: ASSFYICSASPGQGLGTQY

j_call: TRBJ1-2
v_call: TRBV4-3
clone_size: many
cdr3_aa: ASSQDFDRGIYGYT

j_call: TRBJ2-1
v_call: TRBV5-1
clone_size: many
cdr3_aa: ASSTSGSVIQTDNEQF

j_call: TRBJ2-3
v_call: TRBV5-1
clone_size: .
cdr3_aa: ASSPSLNPSTDTQY

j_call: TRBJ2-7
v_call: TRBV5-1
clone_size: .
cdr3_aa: ASSLGRTSYEQY

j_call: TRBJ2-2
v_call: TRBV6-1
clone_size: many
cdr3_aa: ATPRWGRGNTGELF

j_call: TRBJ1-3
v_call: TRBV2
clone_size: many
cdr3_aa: ASSEAGNTIY

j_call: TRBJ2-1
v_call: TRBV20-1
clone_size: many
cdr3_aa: SARDVSGGNEQF

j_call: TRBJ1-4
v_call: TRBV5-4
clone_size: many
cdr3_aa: ASSFVGTGIEKLF

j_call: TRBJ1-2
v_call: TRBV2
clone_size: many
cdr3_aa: ASSGQGRRYGYT

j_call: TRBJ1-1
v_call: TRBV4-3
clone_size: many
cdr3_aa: ASSHGTANTEAF

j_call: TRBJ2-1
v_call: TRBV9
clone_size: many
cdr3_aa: ASSPRLAGVSEQF

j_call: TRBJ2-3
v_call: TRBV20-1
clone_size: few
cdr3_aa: SAVGLAGGRGADTQY

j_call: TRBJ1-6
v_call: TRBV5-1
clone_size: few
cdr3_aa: ASRLEHRDKTPLH

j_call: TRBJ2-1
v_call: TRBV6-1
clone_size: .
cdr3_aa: ASRTGMNNEQF

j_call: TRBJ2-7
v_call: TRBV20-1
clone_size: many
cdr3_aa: SASGETGSEQY

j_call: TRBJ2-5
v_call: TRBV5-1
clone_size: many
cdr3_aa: ASSPGTGWQETQY

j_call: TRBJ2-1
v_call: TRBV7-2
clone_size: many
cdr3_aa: ASSLDGESDEQF